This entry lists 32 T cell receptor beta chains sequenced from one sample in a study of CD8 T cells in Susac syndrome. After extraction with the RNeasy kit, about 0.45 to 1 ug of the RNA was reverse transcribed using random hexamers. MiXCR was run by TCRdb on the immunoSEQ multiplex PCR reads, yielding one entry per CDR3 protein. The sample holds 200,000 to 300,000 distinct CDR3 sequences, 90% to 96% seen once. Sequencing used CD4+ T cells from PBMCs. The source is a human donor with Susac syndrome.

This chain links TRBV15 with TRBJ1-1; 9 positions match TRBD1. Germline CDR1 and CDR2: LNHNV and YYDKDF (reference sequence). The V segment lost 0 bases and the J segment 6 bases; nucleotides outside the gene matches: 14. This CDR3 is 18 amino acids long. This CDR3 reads CATSRDLGKGQGGPEAFF. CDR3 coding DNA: TGTGCCACCAGCAGAGATCTCGGGAAGGGACAGGGTGGGCCTGAAGCTTTCTTT. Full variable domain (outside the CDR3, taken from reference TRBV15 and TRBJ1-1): DAMVIQNPRYQVTQFGKPVTLSCSQTLNHNVMYWYQQKSSQAPKLLFHYYDKDFNNEADTPDNFQSRRPNTSFCFLDIRSPGLGDTAMYLCATSRDLGKGQGGPEAFFGQGTRLTVV.

The CDR3 region has the DNA TGTGCCACGGGGCGCGGGACTGACAACACCGGGGAGCTGTTTTTT. Amino acids: CATGRGTDNTGELFF. This chain uses TRBV10-3 with TRBJ2-2, with D possibly TRBD2 on 6 matching bases. This CDR3 spans 15 amino acids. The germline V and J ends were trimmed by 10 bases and 2 bases, with 17 bases remaining between them. The germline V gene encodes CDR1 ENHRY and CDR2 SYGVKD.

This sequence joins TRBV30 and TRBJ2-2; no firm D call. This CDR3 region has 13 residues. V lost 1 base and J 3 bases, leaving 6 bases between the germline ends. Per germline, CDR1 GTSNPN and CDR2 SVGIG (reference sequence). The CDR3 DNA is TGTGCCTGGAGTGGACTTTACACCGGGGAGCTGTTTTTT. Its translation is CAWSGLYTGELFF.

For the CDR3, the DNA is TGTGCCAGCAGTTACGGGCGGATGGCAGACTATGGCTACACCTTC. Encoded protein: CASSYGRMADYGYTF. The V and J genes are TRBV6-5 and TRBJ1-2; D gene unclear. This CDR3 contains 15 residues. Germline V CDR1 and CDR2: MNHEY, SVGAGI. V lost 2 bases to trimming and J lost 3 bases, with 13 bases between them.

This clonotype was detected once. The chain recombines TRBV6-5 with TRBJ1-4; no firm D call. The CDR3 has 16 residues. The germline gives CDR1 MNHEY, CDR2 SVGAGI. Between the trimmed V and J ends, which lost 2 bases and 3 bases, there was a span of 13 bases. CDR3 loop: CASSYGRVSANEKLFF. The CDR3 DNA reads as TGTGCCAGCAGTTACGGAAGGGTTTCGGCTAATGAAAAACTGTTTTTT.

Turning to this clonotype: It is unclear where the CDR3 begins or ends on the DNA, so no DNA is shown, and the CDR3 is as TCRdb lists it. The CDR3 spells CASSILGTSMNEQFF. V is TRBV2 and J is TRBJ2-1; the DNA was not compared with TRBD2, the D call given in the table. The germline V gene encodes CDR1 SNHLY and CDR2 FYNNEI. The CDR3 is 15 residues long, counting both termini.

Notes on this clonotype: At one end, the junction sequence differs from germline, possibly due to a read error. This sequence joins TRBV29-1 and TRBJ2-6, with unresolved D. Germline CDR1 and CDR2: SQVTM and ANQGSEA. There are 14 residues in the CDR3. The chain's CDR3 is CSARLATGVNVLTF. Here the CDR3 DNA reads TGCAGCGCCCGACTTGCTACTGGGGTCAACGTCCTGACTTTC. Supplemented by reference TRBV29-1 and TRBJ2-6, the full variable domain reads SAVISQKPSRDICQRGTSLTIQCQVDSQVTMMFWYRQQPGQSLTLIATANQGSEATYESGFVIDKFPISRPNLTFSTLTVSNMSPEDSSIYLCSARLATGVNVLTFGAGSRLTVL.

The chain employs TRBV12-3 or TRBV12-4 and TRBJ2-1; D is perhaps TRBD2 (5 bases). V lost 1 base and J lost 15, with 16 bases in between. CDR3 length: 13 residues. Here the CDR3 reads CASSLEGVFVWFF. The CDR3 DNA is TGTGCCAGCAGTTTAGAGGGAGTCTTTGTTTGGTTCTTC.

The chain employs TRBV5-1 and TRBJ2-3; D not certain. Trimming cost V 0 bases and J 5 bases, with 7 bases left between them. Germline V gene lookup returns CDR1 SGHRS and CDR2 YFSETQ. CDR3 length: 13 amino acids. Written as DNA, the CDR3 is TGCGCCAGCAGCTTGGACCGCGGAGATACGCAGTATTTT. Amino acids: CASSLDRGDTQYF.

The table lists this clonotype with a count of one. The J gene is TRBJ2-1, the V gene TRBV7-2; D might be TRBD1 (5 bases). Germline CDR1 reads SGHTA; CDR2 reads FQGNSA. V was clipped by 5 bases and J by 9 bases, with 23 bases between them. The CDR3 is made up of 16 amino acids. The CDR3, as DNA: TGTGCCAGCAGCCAACCCTGGCAGGGTGAAGACGGTGAGCAGTTCTTC. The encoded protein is CASSQPWQGEDGEQFF.

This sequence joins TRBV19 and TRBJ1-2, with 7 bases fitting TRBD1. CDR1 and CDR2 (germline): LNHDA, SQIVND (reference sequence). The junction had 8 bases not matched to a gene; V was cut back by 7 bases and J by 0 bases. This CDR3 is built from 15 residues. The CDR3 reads CASIGGQTSNYGYTF. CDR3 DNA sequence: TGTGCCAGTATCGGGGGACAGACTTCTAACTATGGCTACACCTTC.

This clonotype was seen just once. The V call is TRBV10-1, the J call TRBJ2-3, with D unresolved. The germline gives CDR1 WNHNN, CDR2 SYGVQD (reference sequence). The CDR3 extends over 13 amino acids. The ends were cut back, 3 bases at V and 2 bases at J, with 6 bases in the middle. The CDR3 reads CASSDPPTDTQYF. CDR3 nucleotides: TGCGCCAGCAGTGACCCTCCCACAGATACGCAGTATTTT.

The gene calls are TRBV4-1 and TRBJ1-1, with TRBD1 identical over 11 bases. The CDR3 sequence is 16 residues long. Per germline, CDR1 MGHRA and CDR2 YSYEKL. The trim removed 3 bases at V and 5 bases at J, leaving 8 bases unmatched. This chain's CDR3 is CASSHPLGQGVTEAFF. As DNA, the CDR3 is TGCGCCAGCAGCCATCCCCTGGGACAGGGGGTAACTGAAGCTTTCTTT.

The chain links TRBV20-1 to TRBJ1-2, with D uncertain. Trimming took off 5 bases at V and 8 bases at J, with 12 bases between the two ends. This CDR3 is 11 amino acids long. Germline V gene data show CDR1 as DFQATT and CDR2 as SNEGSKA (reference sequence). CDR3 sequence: CSAQVPRGYTF. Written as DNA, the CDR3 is TGCAGTGCTCAAGTACCCCGCGGCTACACCTTC.

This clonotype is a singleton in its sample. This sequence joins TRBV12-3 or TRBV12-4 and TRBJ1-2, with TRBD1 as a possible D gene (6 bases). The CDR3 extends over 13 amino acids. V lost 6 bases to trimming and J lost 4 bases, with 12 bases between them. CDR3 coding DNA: TGTGCCAGCAGCCAAGACAGGTTCTATGGCTACACCTTC. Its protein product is CASSQDRFYGYTF.

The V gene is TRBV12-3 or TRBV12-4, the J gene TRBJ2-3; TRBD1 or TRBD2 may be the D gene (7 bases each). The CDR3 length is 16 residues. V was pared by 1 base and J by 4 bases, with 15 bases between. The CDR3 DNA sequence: TGTGCCAGCAGTTTAGACGGGAGGACAGGTGCAGATACGCAGTATTTT. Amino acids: CASSLDGRTGADTQYF.

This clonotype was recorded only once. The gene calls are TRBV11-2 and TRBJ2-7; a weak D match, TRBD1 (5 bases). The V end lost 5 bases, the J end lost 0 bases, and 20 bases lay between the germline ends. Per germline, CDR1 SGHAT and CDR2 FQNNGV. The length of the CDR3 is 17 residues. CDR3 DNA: TGTGCCAGCAGCCCCCCGCCGACAGCGTACGTCTCCTACGAGCAGTACTTC. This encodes CASSPPPTAYVSYEQYF. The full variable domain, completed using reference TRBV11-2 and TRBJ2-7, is EAGVAQSPRYKIIEKRQSVAFWCNPISGHATLYWYQQILGQGPKLLIQFQNNGVVDDSQLPKDRFSAERLKGVDSTLKIQPAKLEDSAVYLCASSPPPTAYVSYEQYFGPGTRLTVT.

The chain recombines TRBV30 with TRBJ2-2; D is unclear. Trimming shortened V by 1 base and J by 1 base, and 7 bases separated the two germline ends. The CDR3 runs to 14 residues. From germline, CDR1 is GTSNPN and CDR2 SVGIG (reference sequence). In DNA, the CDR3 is TGTGCCTGGAGTGGCAGACTGAACACCGGGGAGCTGTTTTTT. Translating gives CAWSGRLNTGELFF.

The CDR3 coding sequence is TGTGCCATCAGTGAGTCAGCCGGGCCGCAGCCCCAGCATTTT. Translated: CAISESAGPQPQHF. The chain carries TRBV10-3 and TRBJ1-5, with unresolved D. Germline V gene sequence: CDR1 ENHRY, CDR2 SYGVKD. V was clipped by 0 bases and J by 7 bases, with 10 bases between them. The length of the CDR3 is 14 residues.

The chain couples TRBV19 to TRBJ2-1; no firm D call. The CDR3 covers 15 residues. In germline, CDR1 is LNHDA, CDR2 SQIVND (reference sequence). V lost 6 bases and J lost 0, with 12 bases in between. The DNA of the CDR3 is TGTGCCAGTAGAGGACGGACGAGCTCCTACAATGAGCAGTTCTTC. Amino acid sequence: CASRGRTSSYNEQFF.

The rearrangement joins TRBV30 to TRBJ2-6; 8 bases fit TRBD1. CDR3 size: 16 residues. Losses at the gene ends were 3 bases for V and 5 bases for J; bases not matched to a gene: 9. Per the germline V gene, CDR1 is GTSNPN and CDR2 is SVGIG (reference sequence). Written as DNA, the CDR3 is TGTGCCTGGAGAAACCCCGACAGGGGCTGGGCCAACGTCCTGACTTTC. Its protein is CAWRNPDRGWANVLTF.

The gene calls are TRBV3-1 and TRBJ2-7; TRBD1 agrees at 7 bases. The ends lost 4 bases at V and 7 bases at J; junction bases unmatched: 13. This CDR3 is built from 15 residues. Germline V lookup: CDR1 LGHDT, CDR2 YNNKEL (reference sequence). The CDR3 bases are TGTGCCAGCAGCCTTTCAGGGACAGCTAATGAGGAGCAGTACTTC. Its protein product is CASSLSGTANEEQYF.

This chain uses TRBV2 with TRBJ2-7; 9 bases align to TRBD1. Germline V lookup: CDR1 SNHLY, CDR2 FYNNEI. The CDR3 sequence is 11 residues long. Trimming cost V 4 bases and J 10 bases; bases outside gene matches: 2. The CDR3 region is CASSGTGAQYF. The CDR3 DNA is TGTGCCAGCAGTGGGACAGGGGCACAGTACTTC.

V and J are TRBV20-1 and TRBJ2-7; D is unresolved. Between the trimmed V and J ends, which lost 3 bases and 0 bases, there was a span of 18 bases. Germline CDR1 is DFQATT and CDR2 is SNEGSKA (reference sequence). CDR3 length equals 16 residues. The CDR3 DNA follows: TGCAGTGCTAGTGGCAGAAGAAGAGAGATCTCCTACGAGCAGTACTTC. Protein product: CSASGRRREISYEQYF.

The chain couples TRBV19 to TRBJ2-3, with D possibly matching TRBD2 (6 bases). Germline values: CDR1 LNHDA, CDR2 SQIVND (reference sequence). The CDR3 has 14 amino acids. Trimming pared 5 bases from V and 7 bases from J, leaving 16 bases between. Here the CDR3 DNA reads TGTGCCAGTAGTCTAAGACTAGGGATGAATACGCAGTATTTT. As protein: CASSLRLGMNTQYF.

The CDR3 DNA reads as TGTGCCAGCAGCGTAGCCCCCGGGGAGACCCAGTACTTC. It encodes CASSVAPGETQYF. The V call is TRBV9, the J call TRBJ2-5; D is unclear. V lost 0 bases to trimming and J lost 5 bases, with 8 bases between them. The CDR3 has 13 residues. CDR1 is SGDLS, CDR2 YYNGEE, per germline.

The CDR3 protein is CASSEPRVDTQYF. The CDR3, as DNA: TGTGCCAGCAGCGAGCCAAGGGTGGATACGCAGTATTTT. The chain couples TRBV5-4 to TRBJ2-3, with D hard to call. The CDR3 contains 13 residues. V was shortened by 4 bases and J by 6 bases, with 12 bases between the two germline ends. Looked up from germline, CDR1 is SGHNT and CDR2 is YYREEE (reference sequence).

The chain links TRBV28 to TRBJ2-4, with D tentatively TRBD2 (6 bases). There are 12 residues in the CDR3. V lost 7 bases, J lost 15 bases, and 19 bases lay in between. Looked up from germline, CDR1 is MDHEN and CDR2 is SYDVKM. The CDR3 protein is CASTTVGGVGYF. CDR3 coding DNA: TGTGCCAGCACCACAGTGGGGGGTGTTGGGTACTTC. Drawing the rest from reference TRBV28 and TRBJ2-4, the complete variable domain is DVKVTQSSRYLVKRTGEKVFLECVQDMDHENMFWYRQDPGLGLRLIYFSYDVKMKEKGDIPEGYSVSREKKERFSLILESASTNQTSMYLCASTTVGGVGYFGAGTRLSVL.

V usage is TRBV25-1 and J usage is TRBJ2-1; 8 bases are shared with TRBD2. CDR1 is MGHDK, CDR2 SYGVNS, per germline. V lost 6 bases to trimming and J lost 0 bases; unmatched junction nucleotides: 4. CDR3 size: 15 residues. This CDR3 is CASRQSGSSYNEQFF. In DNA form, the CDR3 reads TGTGCCAGCAGGCAGAGCGGGAGCTCCTACAATGAGCAGTTCTTC.

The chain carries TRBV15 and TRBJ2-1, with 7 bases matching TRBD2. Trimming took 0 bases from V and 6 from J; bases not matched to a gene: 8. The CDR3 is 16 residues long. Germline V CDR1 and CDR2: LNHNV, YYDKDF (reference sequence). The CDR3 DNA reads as TGTGCCACCAGCAGAGATTCGCGGGAGTCCATCAATGAGCAGTTCTTC. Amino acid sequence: CATSRDSRESINEQFF.

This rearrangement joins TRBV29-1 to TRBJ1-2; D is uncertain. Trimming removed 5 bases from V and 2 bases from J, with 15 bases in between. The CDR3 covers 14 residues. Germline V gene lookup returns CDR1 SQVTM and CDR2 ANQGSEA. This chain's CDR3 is CSVWDANPNYGYTF. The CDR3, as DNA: TGCAGCGTTTGGGATGCCAACCCCAACTATGGCTACACCTTC.

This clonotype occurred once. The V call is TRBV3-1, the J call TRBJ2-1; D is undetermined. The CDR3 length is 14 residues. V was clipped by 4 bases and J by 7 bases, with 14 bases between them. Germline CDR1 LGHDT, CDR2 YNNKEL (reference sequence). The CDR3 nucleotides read TGTGCCAGCAGCCCCGGTCTAAAGTGGAATGAGCAGTTCTTC. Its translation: CASSPGLKWNEQFF.